These T cell receptor beta chains were read from a single sample in a study of cytomegalovirus exposure and HLA in healthy donors. Measured with immunoSEQ multiplex PCR; TCRdb has only the in-frame clones, and not every one. The table has some 110,000 clones, approximately 80% seen once. What was sequenced was PBMCs. Source of these receptors: a man aged 55 to 69 in good health and CMV-seronegative. Each CDR3 is given with its conserved first and last residue. The D gene is left open where the match is weak. The size entry is marked missing in some rows and otherwise reads once, few, many or a size class.

j_call,v_call,d_call,cdr3_length,clone_size,cdr3_nt,cdr3_aa
TRBJ1-1,TRBV11-2,TRBD1,14,.,TGTGCCAGCAGCTACAACAGGGGGAACACTGAAGCTTTCTTT,CASSYNRGNTEAFF
TRBJ1-3,TRBV4-3,.,16,few,TGCGCCAGCAGCCTACAGGTCCTGCTCTCTGGAAACACCATATATTTT,CASSLQVLLSGNTIYF
TRBJ1-5,TRBV28,TRBD1,18,.,TGTGCCAGCAGTTCCCCCTCCGGGACAGGGGGCTTTAATCAGCCCCAGCATTTT,CASSSPSGTGGFNQPQHF
TRBJ2-5,TRBV9,.,15,.,TGTGCCAGCTCCCTCAGGGGTGGGGCACAAGAGACCCAGTACTTC,CASSLRGGAQETQYF
TRBJ1-1,TRBV7-2,.,14,.,TGTGCCAGCCGTTTGGGGCTGGAGTACACTGAAGCTTTCTTT,CASRLGLEYTEAFF
TRBJ1-1,TRBV11-2,TRBD1,15,.,TGTGCCAGCAGCTACCGACAGGGGGCTCGAACTGAAGCTTTCTTT,CASSYRQGARTEAFF
TRBJ2-1,TRBV30,.,13,.,TGTGCCTGGAGGGTGTTAGCTGGCAATGAGCAGTTCTTC,CAWRVLAGNEQFF
TRBJ1-3,TRBV19,.,14,.,TGTGCCAGTAGTCCCACAGAGTCTGGAAACACCATATATTTT,CASSPTESGNTIYF
TRBJ2-1,TRBV7-9,.,12,.,TGTGCCAGCAGCCAAACCGCGGGTGAGCAGTTCTTC,CASSQTAGEQFF
TRBJ2-2,TRBV2,.,14,once,TGTGCCAGCAGCATGTCAGGTTACACCGGGGAGCTGTTTTTT,CASSMSGYTGELFF
TRBJ2-3,TRBV6-1,.,15,once,TGTGCCAGCAGTGAAGTGGGGACTGGCACAGATACGCAGTATTTT,CASSEVGTGTDTQYF
TRBJ1-2,TRBV5-1,.,14,.,TGCGCCAGCAGCTTGGGCGGCGCATGGAATGGCTACACCTTC,CASSLGGAWNGYTF
TRBJ2-7,TRBV5-1,.,14,.,TGCGCCAGCAGCCAAGACCCACACTACTACGAGCAGTACTTC,CASSQDPHYYEQYF
TRBJ2-3,TRBV29-1,TRBD2,16,.,TGCAGCGTCGGAGGTCGACTAGCGGGGGGGCTAGATACGCAGTATTTT,CSVGGRLAGGLDTQYF
TRBJ2-1,TRBV27,.,16,.,TGTGCCAGCAGTTATCCAGCTAAGAGGTCCTACAATGAGCAGTTCTTC,CASSYPAKRSYNEQFF
TRBJ2-1,TRBV10-3,TRBD2,12,.,TGTGCCATCAGCTTTAGCGGGGGTGAGCAGTTCTTC,CAISFSGGEQFF
TRBJ2-2,TRBV12-5,.,13,few,TGTGCTAGTGACCCCCAGGGCACCGGGGAGCTGTTTTTT,CASDPQGTGELFF
TRBJ1-3,TRBV28,.,13,.,TGTGCCAGCAGTTTGAGGACTCGAAACACCATATATTTT,CASSLRTRNTIYF
TRBJ1-6,TRBV6-5,.,15,.,TGTGCCAGCAGTTACTCGAAGGAGGCCCGTTCACCCCTCCACTTT,CASSYSKEARSPLHF
TRBJ1-1,TRBV5-1,.,13,once,TGCGCCAGCAGCTACAGGGAAAACACTGAAGCTTTCTTT,CASSYRENTEAFF
TRBJ2-3,TRBV7-3,TRBD1,17,.,TGTGCCAGCAGCTCCCGGACAGGGGGCTTTTACACAGATACGCAGTATTTT,CASSSRTGGFYTDTQYF
TRBJ1-5,TRBV4-3,TRBD1,15,.,TGCGCCAGCAGCCAAGAAAACAGGGGGGCTCAGCCCCAGCATTTT,CASSQENRGAQPQHF
TRBJ2-7,TRBV2,.,13,.,TGTGCCAGCATGGCAGGTCCATTCTACGAGCAGTACTTC,CASMAGPFYEQYF
TRBJ1-5,TRBV21-1,.,15,.,TGTGCCAGCCCCACCGGGGTTCTGATGGGACAGCCCCAGCATTTT,CASPTGVLMGQPQHF
TRBJ2-2,TRBV5-1,TRBD1,15,.,TGCGCCACCAAACAATGGACAGGGGCCACCGGGGAGCTGTTTTTT,CATKQWTGATGELFF
TRBJ1-1,TRBV30,TRBD1,13,once,TGTGCCTGGAGCGTAACAGGGGGCACTGAAGCTTTCTTT,CAWSVTGGTEAFF
TRBJ1-2,TRBV27,TRBD1,15,.,TGTGCCAGCAGGGAAGGGGGCAAGGCTTATTATGGCTACACCTTC,CASREGGKAYYGYTF
TRBJ2-3,TRBV19,TRBD2,14,.,TGTGCCAGTACGTCCTGGCGGGGGACAGATACGCAGTATTTT,CASTSWRGTDTQYF
TRBJ2-7,TRBV7-2,TRBD1,14,few,TGTGCCAGCAGCTTAACAGGGGCCCCGGGGGAGCAGTACTTC,CASSLTGAPGEQYF
TRBJ2-2,TRBV4-3,.,15,.,TGCGCCAGCAGCCAACGCGGGGAGTTTGGCGGGGAGCTGTTTTTT,CASSQRGEFGGELFF
TRBJ1-4,TRBV18,TRBD1,15,.,TGTGCCAGCTCTCCAGGGACAGGGCGGGATGAAAAACTGTTTTTT,CASSPGTGRDEKLFF